This T cell receptor (beta chain) was obtained from a study of identical twins. Study-level findings and limits: For zero-insertion analyses, partial confounding could come from invariant MAIT and iNKT cells. Excess sharing by twins proved weaker in beta out-of-frame sequences.

The CDR3 extends over 15 amino acids. CDR1 and CDR2 (germline): SGHTS, YDEGEE. V shed 4 bases, J shed 6 bases, and the junction held 7 bases outside the gene matches. Using its own MiXCR run on the 5' RACE reads, TCRdb lists one record per CDR3 protein. Of about 490,000 distinct CDR3 sequences listed, over 12% are singletons. Among all donors, each was a healthy Caucasian. As to this clonotype: Its target is not known.

The sample was also reused in another study, on yellow fever vaccine responses in identical twins.

The sample comprised CD4+ T cells sorted from blood. V gene TRBV5-8 combines with J gene TRBJ2-1; 10 bases map to TRBD2. The sequence came from a woman under 30 in good health. Here the CDR3 DNA reads TGTGCCAGCAGCAGCGGGACTAGCGTTTTCAATGAGCAGTTCTTC. Translated, it gives CASSSGTSVFNEQFF.